One sample yielded the 14 T cell receptor beta chains listed below, sequenced in a study of Ad26.COV2.S vaccination and SARS-CoV-2 variants. The assay was immunoSEQ multiplex PCR, and TCRdb's table has in-frame clones only and misses some. The top ten hold approximately 3.4% of the sample, which has a few hundred thousand clones, around 87% seen once. The treatment is: over 15 received Ad26.COV2.S at low or high dose, single or two shots; five or six received placebo; per-sample allocation not given. At day 63 after the first vaccine or placebo injection, samples were drawn. The source material was peripheral blood, sampled in a trial of Ad26.COV2.S vaccine versus placebo. The receptors were gathered from a person aged 18 to 59 who received the Ad26.COV2.S COVID-19 vaccine or a placebo.

The chain has TRBV10-3 and TRBJ2-7; 8 bases line up with TRBD1. The trim removed 4 bases at V and 4 bases at J, leaving 15 bases unmatched. The CDR3 runs to 17 residues. Germline V gene lookup returns CDR1 ENHRY and CDR2 SYGVKD. CDR3 residues: CAISARDRNFSRYEQYF. The CDR3 DNA reads TGTGCCATCAGTGCCCGGGACAGGAACTTCTCCCGATACGAGCAGTACTTC.

This clone was observed once. The chain employs TRBV6-6 and TRBJ2-7; the D is unclear. Germline V CDR1 and CDR2: MNHNY, SVGAGI (reference sequence). The ends were cut back, 6 bases at V and 2 bases at J, with 11 bases in the middle. The CDR3 consists of 13 residues. CDR3 nucleotides: TGTGCCAGCAGCCTCCTCCTCACCTACGAGCAGTACTTC. It codes for CASSLLLTYEQYF.

The V and J genes are TRBV19 and TRBJ2-7; 9 bases are shared with TRBD1. Germline V gene sequence: CDR1 LNHDA, CDR2 SQIVND (reference sequence). The CDR3 is made up of 14 amino acids. Germline trimming cut 5 bases from V and 6 bases from J; bases unmatched to any gene: 8. DNA for the CDR3: TGTGCCAGTAGTCCTACCGGGACAGGGACCGAGCAGTACTTC. Translation gives CASSPTGTGTEQYF.

V is TRBV29-1 and J is TRBJ1-2; weak D call: TRBD1 (6 bases). CDR3 length: 10 amino acids. The V gene's germline CDR1 is SQVTM and CDR2 ANQGSEA. V lost 0 bases, J lost 11 bases, and 7 bases lay in between. CDR3 loop: CSVEEGAYTF. CDR3 nucleotides: TGCAGCGTTGAAGAGGGGGCATACACCTTC.

The genes are TRBV18 and TRBJ1-4, with 8 nucleotides matching TRBD1. With 3 bases clipped from V and 6 bases from J, the junction kept 9 bases outside the gene matches. The CDR3 has 16 amino acids. CDR1 is KGHSH, CDR2 LQKENI, per germline. The CDR3, as DNA: TGTGCCAGCTCACCGCTTAGACAGGGGTCGGATGAAAAACTGTTTTTT. It translates to CASSPLRQGSDEKLFF.

Comment on this clone: An end of the junction does not agree with germline; a read error may underlie this. CDR3 in amino acids: CASSYFRGGNVLTF. CDR3 DNA sequence: TGTGCCAGCAGTTACTTCAGGGGGGGCAACGTCCTGACTTTC. The rearrangement links TRBV6-2 or TRBV6-3 to TRBJ2-6; D is possibly TRBD1 or TRBD2 (7 bases each). The CDR3 has 14 amino acids. Germline V gives CDR1 MNHEY, CDR2 SVGEGT.

The chain carries TRBV2 and TRBJ1-1; D not certain. Per germline, CDR1 SNHLY and CDR2 FYNNEI. The CDR3 is made up of 12 amino acids. The ends were cut back, 2 bases at V and 11 bases at J, with 12 bases in the middle. CDR3 region: CASSELGNGAFF. The CDR3 coding sequence is TGTGCCAGCAGTGAATTAGGGAATGGGGCTTTCTTT.

V gene TRBV30 combines with J gene TRBJ2-6; no clear D gene. Germline CDR1 reads GTSNPN; CDR2 reads SVGIG (reference sequence). V lost 3 bases and J 0 bases, leaving 12 bases between the germline ends. This CDR3 is built from 16 residues. CDR3 bases: TGTGCCTGGAGAACTGGCAGGCACTCTGGGGCCAACGTCCTGACTTTC. Amino acids: CAWRTGRHSGANVLTF.

This chain uses TRBV5-1 with TRBJ1-6, with D tentatively TRBD1 (6 bases). Germline V gene data show CDR1 as SGHRS and CDR2 as YFSETQ. V lost 2 bases and J lost 4, with 19 bases in between. This CDR3 comprises 18 residues. The CDR3: CASSFLTGTNNYNSPLHF. The CDR3 DNA follows: TGCGCCAGCAGCTTCCTAACCGGGACAAATAATTATAATTCACCCCTCCACTTT.

The chain carries TRBV11-2 and TRBJ2-7; 9 nucleotides line up with TRBD1. The CDR3 contains 15 residues. V dropped 6 bases and J dropped 4; count of bases not matched to a gene: 10. From germline, CDR1 is SGHAT and CDR2 FQNNGV. The CDR3 protein is CASSGAAGQGYEQYF. As DNA, the CDR3 is TGTGCCAGCAGTGGGGCAGCGGGACAGGGATACGAGCAGTACTTC.

This clone was recorded only once. This sequence joins TRBV7-2 and TRBJ1-5; tentative D call: TRBD1 (6 bases). V was trimmed by 5 bases and J by 9 bases, leaving 20 bases between them. Germline V gene lookup returns CDR1 SGHTA and CDR2 FQGNSA. There are 15 residues in the CDR3. CDR3 nucleotide sequence: TGTGCCAGCAGCCCGGGAGGGGGGGGATCATCGCCCCAGCATTTT. Its translation: CASSPGGGGSSPQHF.

This chain joins TRBV30 and TRBJ2-6; perhaps TRBD2 as D (6 bases). Germline CDR1 and CDR2: GTSNPN and SVGIG (reference sequence). This CDR3 comprises 16 residues. Trimming took off 4 bases at V and 0 bases at J, with 13 bases between the two ends. CDR3 coding DNA: TGTGCCTGGACCTGGGACTTCTCCTCTGGGGCCAACGTCCTGACTTTC. Its translation is CAWTWDFSSGANVLTF.

This clone was observed a single time. The chain joins TRBV11-1 to TRBJ2-2; 8 bases are a match to TRBD1. J lost 7 bases, V lost 3 bases, and 7 bases had no gene match. The CDR3 is made up of 15 amino acids. CDR1 is SGHAT, CDR2 FQDESV, per germline (reference sequence). CDR3 nucleotide sequence: TGTGCCAGCAGCTTGCACGGACAGGGTGGCGGGGAGCTGTTTTTT. As protein: CASSLHGQGGGELFF.

This sequence joins TRBV5-3 and TRBJ2-7, with unresolved D. TRBV5-3 belongs to the ORF category, with a function that is uncertain. The CDR3 has 14 residues. Trimming removed 3 bases at V and 0 bases at J, with 10 bases between. This CDR3 is CARSSSAFSYEQYF. CDR3 in DNA: TGTGCCAGAAGCTCCAGCGCTTTCTCCTACGAGCAGTACTTC.